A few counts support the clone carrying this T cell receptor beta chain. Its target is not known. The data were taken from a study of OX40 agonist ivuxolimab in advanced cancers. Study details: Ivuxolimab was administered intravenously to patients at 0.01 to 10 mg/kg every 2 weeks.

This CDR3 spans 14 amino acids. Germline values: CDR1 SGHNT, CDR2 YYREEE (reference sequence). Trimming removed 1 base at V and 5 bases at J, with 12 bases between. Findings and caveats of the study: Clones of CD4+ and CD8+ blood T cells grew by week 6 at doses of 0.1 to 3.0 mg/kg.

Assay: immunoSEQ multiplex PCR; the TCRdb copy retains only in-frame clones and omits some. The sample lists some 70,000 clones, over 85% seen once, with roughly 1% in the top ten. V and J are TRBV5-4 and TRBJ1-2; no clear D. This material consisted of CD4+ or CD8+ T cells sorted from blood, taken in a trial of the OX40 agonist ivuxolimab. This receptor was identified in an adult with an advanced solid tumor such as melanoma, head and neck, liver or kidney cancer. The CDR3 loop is CASSLHSSSYGYTF. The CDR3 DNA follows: TGTGCCAGCAGCTTGCATTCCAGCAGTTATGGCTACACCTTC.